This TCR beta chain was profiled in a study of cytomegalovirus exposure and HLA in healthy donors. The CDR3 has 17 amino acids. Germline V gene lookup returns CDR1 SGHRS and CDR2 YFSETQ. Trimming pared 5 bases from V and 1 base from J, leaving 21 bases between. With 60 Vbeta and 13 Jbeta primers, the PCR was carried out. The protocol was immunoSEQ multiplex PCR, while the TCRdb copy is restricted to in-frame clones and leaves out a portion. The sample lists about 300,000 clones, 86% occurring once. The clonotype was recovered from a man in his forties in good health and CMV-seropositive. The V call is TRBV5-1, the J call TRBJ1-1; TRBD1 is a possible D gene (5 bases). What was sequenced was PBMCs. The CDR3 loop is CASSSTAGRQGNTEAFF. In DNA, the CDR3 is TGCGCCAGCAGTTCCACCGCCGGTAGGCAGGGGAACACTGAAGCTTTCTTT.